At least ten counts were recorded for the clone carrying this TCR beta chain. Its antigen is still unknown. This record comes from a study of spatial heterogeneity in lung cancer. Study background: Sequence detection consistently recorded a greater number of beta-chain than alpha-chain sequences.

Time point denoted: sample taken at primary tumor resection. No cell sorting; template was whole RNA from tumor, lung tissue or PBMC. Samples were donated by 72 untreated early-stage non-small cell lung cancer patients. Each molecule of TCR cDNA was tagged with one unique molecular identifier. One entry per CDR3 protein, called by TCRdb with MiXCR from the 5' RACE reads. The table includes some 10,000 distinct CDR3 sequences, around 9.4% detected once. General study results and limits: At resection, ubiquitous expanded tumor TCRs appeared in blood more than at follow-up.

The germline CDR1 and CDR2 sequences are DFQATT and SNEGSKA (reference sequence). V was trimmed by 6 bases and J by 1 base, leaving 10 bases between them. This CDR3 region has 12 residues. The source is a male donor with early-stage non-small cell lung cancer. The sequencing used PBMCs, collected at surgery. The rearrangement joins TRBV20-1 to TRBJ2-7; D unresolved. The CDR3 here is CSASNPSYEQYF. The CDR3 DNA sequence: TGCAGTGCCAGCAATCCATCCTACGAGCAGTACTTC.